The following is a TCR beta chain sequence with its context. Antigen specificity is unknown. This PCR relied on a set of 60 Vbeta primers and 13 Jbeta primers. The assay was immunoSEQ multiplex PCR, and TCRdb's table has in-frame clones only and misses some. The sample carries about 150,000 clones, 63% recorded once. The data were taken from a study of cytomegalovirus exposure and HLA in healthy donors. Study background: When about 400 donors were genotyped, just over 80% of them were found to fall in the Caucasian-associated ancestry cluster.

This CDR3 region has 15 residues. Germline V gene data show CDR1 as SGDLS and CDR2 as YYNGEE. V gave up 4 bases and J gave up 4 bases; unmatched junction bases: 4. Study-level points and caveats: Association with HLA alleles at 0.05 false discovery rate was found for approximately 18,000 TCR beta sequences in a later analysis.

The genes are TRBV9 and TRBJ2-3; 12 nucleotides align to TRBD1. The sample consisted of PBMCs. The TCR comes from a woman aged 55-70 years in good health and CMV-seropositive. The CDR3 loop reads CASSIRDRGPDTQYF. As DNA, the CDR3 is TGTGCCAGCAGCATCCGGGACAGGGGGCCAGATACGCAGTATTTT.